Listed below are T cell receptor beta chains from one sample, sequenced in a study of T cell responses to AZD1222 COVID-19 vaccine. Assay used: immunoSEQ multiplex PCR; TCRdb lists only in-frame clones, some missing. The table shows about 110,000 clones, with approximately 89% occurring only once. Material: peripheral blood, obtained on day 0 of AZD1222 vaccination. The receptors were gathered from an adult in good health. CDR3s include the opening cysteine and the closing phenylalanine or tryptophan. A D gene is named only where the DNA matches it firmly. Some rows have no size entry. The others give once, few or many, or a class for an expanded clone.

TRBV18	-	TRBJ2-7	TRBD1	TGTGCCAGCTCACTCCGGACAGGGGGAGGGTACGAGCAGTACTTC	CASSLRTGGGYEQYF
TRBV3-1/TRBV3-2	-	TRBJ2-5	-	TGTGCCAGCAGCCCAGGGCCGGAGACCCAGTACTTC	CASSPGPETQYF
TRBV2	-	TRBJ2-3	TRBD2	TGTGCCAGCATTCCCAGCGGGGGGGCCCTCACAGATACGCAGTATTTT	CASIPSGGALTDTQYF
TRBV5-6	-	TRBJ2-1	-	TGTGCCAGCAGCTTGTCAGGGCCGCAGTTCTTC	CASSLSGPQFF
TRBV24-1	-	TRBJ2-7	-	TGTGCCACCAGTGACCTACAGGGTAGCTCCTACGAGCAGTACTTC	CATSDLQGSSYEQYF
TRBV10-1	once	TRBJ2-2	TRBD1	TGCGCCAGCAGTGAGTCGAATGACCGTCCGTGGGGGACAGGGTCATCCACCGGGGAGCTGTTTTTT	CASSESNDRPWGTGSSTGELFF
TRBV6-5	-	TRBJ1-1	-	TGTGCCAGCAGTCAGCCGGGAACATATGAAGCTTTCTTT	CASSQPGTYEAFF
TRBV6-5	once	TRBJ1-4	-	TGTGCCAGCAGTTACGGCAGGGTGTCTAATGAAAAACTGTTTTTT	CASSYGRVSNEKLFF
TRBV4-1	-	TRBJ2-7	-	TGCGCCAGCAGCATTAAGAACTCCGGGACCGGGGAGTCCTACGAGCAGTACTTC	CASSIKNSGTGESYEQYF
TRBV6-2/TRBV6-3	-	TRBJ1-1	-	TGTGCCAGCAGTTATCGGCAGATCTCTGAAGCTTTCTTT	CASSYRQISEAFF
TRBV4-3	-	TRBJ1-6	-	TGCGCCAGCAGCCCCGGACAAAATAATTCACCCCTCCACTTT	CASSPGQNNSPLHF
TRBV10-2	few	TRBJ2-7	-	TGCGCCAGCAGAGAAGGAGGAATCACAACCTACGAGCAGTACTTC	CASREGGITTYEQYF
TRBV20-1	-	TRBJ2-5	-	TGCAGCGCCGGGATCCAAGAGACCCAGTACTTC	CSAGIQETQYF
TRBV6-4	few	TRBJ1-6	TRBD1	TGTGCCAGCAGTGAGGGACAGGACTCTTCACCCCTCCACTTT	CASSEGQDSSPLHF
TRBV5-4	-	TRBJ1-6	TRBD1	TGTGCCAGCAGCCGTTCACTCGACAGGGGGGATTCACCCCTCCACTTT	CASSRSLDRGDSPLHF
TRBV4-1	once	TRBJ1-1	-	TGCGCCAGCAGCCAAGAGTATACAGGCACCGAAGCTTTCTTT	CASSQEYTGTEAFF
TRBV7-2	-	TRBJ1-6	-	TGTGCCAGCAGCTCACAGGGCTCCTATAATTCACCCCTCCACTTT	CASSSQGSYNSPLHF
TRBV27	-	TRBJ2-5	TRBD1	TGTGCCAGCGGACAGGGTCCGTGGGAGACCCAGTACTTC	CASGQGPWETQYF
TRBV19	-	TRBJ1-2	-	TGTGCCAGTACCCCAGCTAACTATGGCTACACCTTC	CASTPANYGYTF
TRBV5-8	-	TRBJ1-2	TRBD1	TGTGCCAGCAGCCTCCTTGGACAGGGGGTAAACTATGGCTACACCTTC	CASSLLGQGVNYGYTF
TRBV18	-	TRBJ1-3	-	TGTGCCAGCTCACGCCAGGAGGCCCTTGGGAACACCATATATTTT	CASSRQEALGNTIYF
TRBV2	-	TRBJ1-1	TRBD1	TGTGCCAGCAGGCCCAGGGGGCTAGGGAACACTGAAGCTTTCTTT	CASRPRGLGNTEAFF
TRBV5-8	-	TRBJ1-2	-	TGTGCCAGCAGCTTAGGTCCCTACGACAGCTATGGCTACACCTTC	CASSLGPYDSYGYTF
TRBV10-1	once	TRBJ1-5	-	TGCGCCAGCCAACCCGGGAGAGACCCTTATCAGCCCCAGCATTTT	CASQPGRDPYQPQHF
TRBV6-6	-	TRBJ1-2	-	TGTGCCGGAAAGACAGGATCTAACTATGGCTACACCTTC	CAGKTGSNYGYTF
TRBV7-8	-	TRBJ1-1	-	TGTGCCAGCAGCTTCTCGGTGACTGAAGCTTTCTTT	CASSFSVTEAFF
TRBV10-3	-	TRBJ1-2	-	TGTGCCATCAGTGAGTCGATTAGTCAGGGGCGGGTCTATGGCTACACCTTC	CAISESISQGRVYGYTF
TRBV5-4	-	TRBJ2-7	TRBD1	TGTGCCAGCAGCTGGGGAGGACAGGGGTCCCACGAGCAGTACTTC	CASSWGGQGSHEQYF
TRBV13	-	TRBJ2-3	TRBD2	TGTGCCAGCAGCTTACAGAGCGGGGGGTACACAGATACGCAGTATTTT	CASSLQSGGYTDTQYF
TRBV18	-	TRBJ1-2	-	TGTGCCAGCTCACCGGTACGCGTAGCTAACTATGGCTACACCTTC	CASSPVRVANYGYTF
TRBV6-4	-	TRBJ2-2	-	TGTGCCAGCAGTGACTCTCACACCCGAAGTCGATTTACCGGGGAGCTGTTTTTT	CASSDSHTRSRFTGELFF
TRBV7-8	once	TRBJ1-1	-	TGTGCCAGCAGCTTAGCTCCGGGAGCGAACACTGAAGCTTTCTTT	CASSLAPGANTEAFF
TRBV29-1	-	TRBJ2-7	-	TGCAGCGTACTCACAGCAGGGGCTAGCTCCTACGAGCAGTACTTC	CSVLTAGASSYEQYF
TRBV4-1	-	TRBJ1-4	-	TGCGCCAGCAGCCAAGATCTTGGGGTTTGGGAAAAACTGTTTTTT	CASSQDLGVWEKLFF
TRBV12-3/TRBV12-4	-	TRBJ1-2	TRBD1	TGTGCCAGCAGCCTAGGACAGGGAGAGGGCTACACCTTC	CASSLGQGEGYTF
TRBV11-2	-	TRBJ1-1	-	TGTGCCAGCCGATCCAACAGGGCTGAAGCTTTCTTT	CASRSNRAEAFF
TRBV30	-	TRBJ1-4	-	TGTGCCTGGAGTGCGGGGTTGAACGAAAAACTGTTTTTT	CAWSAGLNEKLFF
TRBV10-3	-	TRBJ2-7	-	TGTGCCATCCGGTCCAGTGGGGGAGGTTCCTACGAGCAGTACTTC	CAIRSSGGGSYEQYF
TRBV10-3	-	TRBJ1-3	-	TGTGCCATCACCCTCGGACGGGCCTCTGGAAACACCATATATTTT	CAITLGRASGNTIYF
TRBV18	-	TRBJ1-5	-	TGTGCCAGCTCACCAAACCAGTCGGGCAATCAGCCCCAGCATTTT	CASSPNQSGNQPQHF
TRBV4-1	-	TRBJ2-2	-	TGCGCCAGCAGTTCGCTAAGGTCCGCGAACACCGGGGAGCTGTTTTTT	CASSSLRSANTGELFF
TRBV11-2	-	TRBJ2-2	-	TGTGCCAGCAGCTTAGTCCCACAACCCGGGGAGCTGTTTTTT	CASSLVPQPGELFF